This entry concerns a single T cell receptor beta chain. The antigen is unknown. Every participant with HIV received treatment in the United States. Assay version v3.0 of immunoSEQ was used, and it was run at survey level. For each individual sample, sequencing targeted roughly 35,000-50,000 T-cell genomes. The method was immunoSEQ multiplex PCR; TCRdb's version includes in-frame clones alone and lacks a portion of them. The sample holds under 12,000 clones; under 80% are singletons and the top ten take 15% to 20%. This entry is derived from a study of long-term antiretroviral therapy in people with HIV. Study conclusions and caveats: Relative to transplant donor controls, diversity remained lower despite increasing after ART. Controls exceeded HIV repertoires in CDR3 length range.

This clonotype was obtained from a man aged 25-45 years with HIV. Here the sequenced sample was unsorted PBMCs, taken at the start of antiretroviral therapy, before treatment.

The CDR3 reads CASSNRDHYEQYF. In nucleotides, the CDR3 is TGCGCCAGCAGTAACAGGGATCACTACGAGCAGTACTTC. The rearrangement joins TRBV10-1 to TRBJ2-7; the D gene is possibly TRBD1 (6 bases). Looked up from germline, CDR1 is WNHNN and CDR2 is SYGVQD (reference sequence). This CDR3 region has 13 residues. The V gene lost 5 bases and the J gene lost 3 bases, with 11 bases spanning the gap.